The next 24 T cell receptor beta chains were all read from a single sample in a study of cytomegalovirus exposure and HLA in healthy donors (dated by TCRdb to 2016 to 2017). The library was built by means of the immunoSEQ multiplex PCR assay. TCRdb mirrors the immuneACCESS table, restricted to in-frame sequences. Some clones are absent from its copies; in checked studies, under half trace to an unresolved V gene, and the reason for the others is unknown. For this sample there are 300,000 to 400,000 clones; 80% to 90% appear just once. The top ten hold 0.83% of the sample. Sequenced: PBMCs. All receptors derive from a woman between 18 and 29 years old in good health and CMV-seronegative.

This clone was recorded a few times. This chain uses TRBV4-1 with TRBJ1-2; maybe TRBD1 (6 bases). This CDR3 region has 15 residues. Germline V gene sequence: CDR1 MGHRA, CDR2 YSYEKL. V was clipped by 4 bases and J by 0 bases, with 12 bases between them. In DNA form, the CDR3 reads TGCGCCAGCAGCCCCCAGACAGGTACTAACTATGGCTACACCTTC. Its protein product is CASSPQTGTNYGYTF.

V and J are TRBV23-1 and TRBJ1-1; D possibly corresponds to TRBD1 (5 bases). TRBV23-1 has ORF status, its function being uncertain. V lost 0 bases and J 3 bases, leaving 14 bases between the germline ends. The CDR3 runs to 16 residues. The CDR3 spells CASSQSKGRGHTEAFF. The DNA for the CDR3 is TGCGCCAGCAGTCAATCGAAAGGGAGGGGCCACACTGAAGCTTTCTTT.

The chain employs TRBV4-1 and TRBJ2-7, with 7 bases matching TRBD1. CDR1 is MGHRA, CDR2 YSYEKL, per germline. This CDR3 is 15 amino acids long. Trimming removed 0 bases from V and 0 bases from J; junction bases left unmatched: 2. CDR3 sequence reads: CASSQERGPSYEQYF. CDR3 coding DNA: TGCGCCAGCAGCCAAGAGAGGGGGCCCTCCTACGAGCAGTACTTC.

This chain joins TRBV5-1 and TRBJ2-2, with D maybe TRBD1 (6 bases). The CDR3 extends over 16 amino acids. V gave up 0 bases and J gave up 1 base, with 10 bases separating them. Looked up from germline, CDR1 is SGHRS and CDR2 is YFSETQ. As DNA, the CDR3 is TGCGCCAGCAGCTTGGCAGGGGTAGGGAACACCGGGGAGCTGTTTTTT. Translating gives CASSLAGVGNTGELFF. Using reference TRBV5-1 and TRBJ2-2 for the parts outside the CDR3, the full variable domain is KAGVTQTPRYLIKTRGQQVTLSCSPISGHRSVSWYQQTPGQGLQFLFEYFSETQRNKGNFPGRFSGRQFSNSRSEMNVSTLELGDSALYLCASSLAGVGNTGELFFGEGSRLTVL.

This chain links TRBV2 with TRBJ1-6; no clear D gene. V lost 3 bases to trimming and J lost 6 bases, with 9 bases between them. The CDR3 contains 14 residues. Germline V gene lookup returns CDR1 SNHLY and CDR2 FYNNEI. The CDR3: CASSDFGGNSPLHF. CDR3 in DNA: TGTGCCAGCAGTGACTTCGGAGGTAATTCACCCCTCCACTTT. Drawing the rest from reference TRBV2 and TRBJ1-6, the complete variable domain is EPEVTQTPSHQVTQMGQEVILRCVPISNHLYFYWYRQILGQKVEFLVSFYNNEISEKSEIFDDQFSVERPDGSNFTLKIRSTKLEDSAMYFCASSDFGGNSPLHFGNGTRLTVT.

This clone was counted once. This chain joins TRBV7-9 and TRBJ1-6; TRBD1 agrees at 8 bases. V was pared by 5 bases and J by 8 bases, with 5 bases of the junction left unmatched. Germline CDR1 reads SEHNR; CDR2 reads FQNEAQ (reference sequence). This CDR3 has 14 residues. The CDR3 loop is CASSVDREHSPLHF. CDR3 DNA sequence: TGTGCCAGCAGCGTGGACAGGGAGCATTCACCCCTCCACTTT.

The sample holds a few counts of this clone. The V and J genes are TRBV9 and TRBJ1-6, with D perhaps matching TRBD1 (5 bases). CDR3 size: 16 residues. Trimming left V 3 bases short and J 3 bases short, with 13 bases between. CDR1 is SGDLS and CDR2 is YYNGEE in the germline V gene. The CDR3 DNA sequence: TGTGCCAGCAGCGAACAGGAAAATATCTATAATTCACCCCTCCACTTT. Its translation is CASSEQENIYNSPLHF.

J is TRBJ1-4 and V is TRBV28; 12 bases align to TRBD1. Trimming at V came to 6 bases and at J to 8 bases, leaving 4 bases not matched to a gene. Looked up from germline, CDR1 is MDHEN and CDR2 is SYDVKM. The CDR3 loop spans 14 amino acids. The CDR3 DNA reads TGTGCCAGCAGGGCCGGGACAGGGGGCGAAAAACTGTTTTTT. It is translated as CASRAGTGGEKLFF.

This clone was seen once. The chain joins TRBV30 to TRBJ2-7; tentative D call: TRBD1 (6 bases). V was shortened by 1 base and J by 0 bases, with 10 bases between the two germline ends. The CDR3 contains 14 residues. CDR1 is GTSNPN, CDR2 SVGIG, per germline (reference sequence). As DNA, the CDR3 is TGTGCCTGGAGTGACAAGGGGGTCTCCTACGAGCAGTACTTC. Translation gives CAWSDKGVSYEQYF.

This clone was counted a single time. The chain links TRBV19 to TRBJ1-1, with 8 bases matching TRBD1. The CDR3 contains 14 residues. CDR1 and CDR2 (germline): LNHDA, SQIVND (reference sequence). J gave up 8 bases and V 5 bases, and 10 bases lay outside the gene matches. The CDR3 DNA sequence: TGTGCCAGTAGTCCGGACAGGGACTCTCTAGAAGCTTTCTTT. Its protein is CASSPDRDSLEAFF.

The V gene is TRBV5-4, the J gene TRBJ2-1; possible D gene TRBD2, 6 bases. The germline CDR1 and CDR2 sequences are SGHNT and YYREEE (reference sequence). V shed 4 bases and J shed 0 bases, with 17 bases lying between them. This CDR3 contains 17 residues. In DNA, the CDR3 is TGTGCCAGCAGCGTCTTAGCGGACACGAGCTCCTACAATGAGCAGTTCTTC. It is translated as CASSVLADTSSYNEQFF.

The rearrangement joins TRBV6-1 to TRBJ1-5, with TRBD1 as a possible D gene (5 bases). The length of the CDR3 is 15 residues. CDR1 and CDR2 (germline): MNHNS, SASEGT. V was pared by 5 bases and J by 2 bases, with 13 bases between. This chain's CDR3 is CASSLGGVGNQPQHF. CDR3 nucleotide sequence: TGTGCCAGCAGTCTCGGGGGAGTGGGCAATCAGCCCCAGCATTTT.

V is TRBV6-4 and J is TRBJ2-5, with a tentative D call TRBD2 (7 bases). The CDR3 consists of 15 residues. Trimming cost V 3 bases and J 4 bases, with 15 bases left between them. Germline V lookup: CDR1 MRHNA, CDR2 SNTAGT. CDR3 DNA: TGTGCCAGCAGTGAAAGGGGGGGGGCCGCAGAGACCCAGTACTTC. Encoded protein: CASSERGGAAETQYF.

This chain joins TRBV7-9 and TRBJ2-7; 7 bases fit TRBD1. Germline CDR1 is SEHNR and CDR2 is FQNEAQ (reference sequence). V trimming: 5 bases; J trimming: 4 bases; junction bases outside the gene matches: 11. The CDR3 runs 15 residues. The CDR3 reads CASSPSWDREYEQYF. CDR3 nucleotides: TGTGCCAGCAGCCCCTCTTGGGACAGAGAATACGAGCAGTACTTC.

The chain carries TRBV5-1 and TRBJ2-5; 7 bases match TRBD1. From germline, CDR1 is SGHRS and CDR2 YFSETQ. With 2 bases clipped from V and 3 bases from J, the junction kept 10 bases outside the gene matches. The CDR3 extends over 16 amino acids. For the CDR3, the DNA is TGCGCCAGCAGCTTAAGACAGGGATTTGGGGAAGAGACCCAGTACTTC. Amino acids: CASSLRQGFGEETQYF. Supplemented by reference TRBV5-1 and TRBJ2-5, the full variable domain reads KAGVTQTPRYLIKTRGQQVTLSCSPISGHRSVSWYQQTPGQGLQFLFEYFSETQRNKGNFPGRFSGRQFSNSRSEMNVSTLELGDSALYLCASSLRQGFGEETQYFGPGTRLLVL.

The chain is built from TRBV27 and TRBJ2-7, with 7 bases aligning to TRBD1. This CDR3 contains 16 residues. Germline CDR1 reads MNHEY; CDR2 reads SMNVEV (reference sequence). J gave up 1 base and V 2 bases, and 8 bases lay outside the gene matches. The CDR3 here is CASSLRGTAPSYEQYF. The CDR3 coding sequence is TGTGCCAGCAGTTTAAGAGGGACAGCCCCTTCCTACGAGCAGTACTTC.

The gene calls are TRBV28 and TRBJ1-5; D is perhaps TRBD1 (6 bases). The V end was cut by 6 bases, the J end by 1 base, with 13 bases between. This CDR3 has 15 residues. CDR1 MDHEN and CDR2 SYDVKM come from the germline V gene. The CDR3 DNA reads as TGTGCCAGCAGGTGGGGGCGCTGGAGCAATCAGCCCCAGCATTTT. Translation: CASRWGRWSNQPQHF.

The rearrangement joins TRBV28 to TRBJ1-2, with 7 bases aligning to TRBD1. The CDR3 loop spans 13 amino acids. V gave up 4 bases and J gave up 13 bases; unmatched junction bases: 12. The germline CDR1 and CDR2 sequences are MDHEN and SYDVKM. As DNA, the CDR3 is TGTGCCAGCAGTTCCAACTCGGGACAGTTGATCACCTTC. Amino acids: CASSSNSGQLITF.

J is TRBJ2-1 and V is TRBV4-1, with 14 bases lining up with TRBD2. Germline loops: CDR1 MGHRA, CDR2 YSYEKL. The CDR3 loop spans 16 amino acids. Germline trimming cut 5 bases from V and 4 bases from J; bases unmatched to any gene: 4. The CDR3 region is CASSARLAGGYNEQFF. Written as DNA, the CDR3 is TGCGCCAGCAGCGCCCGACTAGCGGGAGGGTACAATGAGCAGTTCTTC.

This chain joins TRBV4-1 and TRBJ2-1; D uncertain. V was pared by 0 bases and J by 15 bases, with 15 bases between. The germline gives CDR1 MGHRA, CDR2 YSYEKL. The CDR3 runs 13 residues. DNA for the CDR3: TGCGCCAGCAGCCAAGATAATGGCCTAGTGGTGTTCTTC. Residues: CASSQDNGLVVFF.

The chain carries TRBV28 and TRBJ2-7; D is perhaps TRBD1 (5 bases). Germline V CDR1 and CDR2: MDHEN, SYDVKM. This CDR3 region has 16 residues. With 9 bases removed from V and 6 bases from J, the gap between germline ends came to 27 bases. CDR3 region: CASHGPLGEFLGEQYF. The CDR3 DNA reads as TGTGCCAGTCACGGCCCTCTAGGGGAATTTCTAGGCGAGCAGTACTTC.

This CDR3 is CASRADRGGEAFF. The CDR3 coding sequence is TGTGCCAGCAGGGCGGACAGGGGCGGTGAAGCTTTCTTT. This chain connects TRBV27 to TRBJ1-1, with 9 bases lining up with TRBD1. The germline gives CDR1 MNHEY, CDR2 SMNVEV (reference sequence). V lost 6 bases, J lost 7 bases, and 6 bases stayed unmatched. The CDR3 is 13 amino acids.

The V call is TRBV7-2, the J call TRBJ2-7; 11 bases are a match to TRBD2. The germline gives CDR1 SGHTA, CDR2 FQGNSA. V trimming: 3 bases; J trimming: 1 base; junction bases outside the gene matches: 8. CDR3 length: 17 amino acids. The chain's CDR3 is CASSLTSGVGISYEQYF. In DNA, the CDR3 is TGTGCCAGCAGCTTGACTAGCGGGGTCGGGATTTCCTACGAGCAGTACTTC.

This clone was detected only once. The genes are TRBV4-1 and TRBJ2-1; 7 bases are shared with TRBD2. The length of the CDR3 is 19 residues. Trimming cost V 3 bases and J 4 bases; bases outside gene matches: 18. CDR1 MGHRA and CDR2 YSYEKL come from the germline V gene. CDR3 loop: CASSQGGSALSIKYNEQFF. In DNA, the CDR3 is TGCGCCAGCAGCCAGGGGGGGAGCGCACTTAGCATCAAATACAATGAGCAGTTCTTC.